The clone carrying this T cell receptor delta chain was seen a few times. Its antigen remains unknown. A read error likely explains why the TCRdb protein, taken from a much larger clone, differs from this DNA's translation at residue 18; the protein shown is translated from the DNA. TCRdb redid the clone calls on the multiplex PCR reads with CATT. The top ten clones hold 15% of a sample with tens of thousands of delta-chain clones, around 1.7% of them seen once. This sample was included in a study of γδ T cells in repeated Plasmodium falciparum infection. The study's findings and limits: Vdelta2-negative gammadelta repertoires appeared less diverse and less shared in Malian than Australian children.

This CDR3 is 20 amino acids long. Germline V gene lookup returns CDR1 TSWWSYY and CDR2 QGS. Vgamma9/Vdelta2+ and Vdelta2-negative gammadelta T cells were flow-sorted from PBMC for bulk sequencing. Source material: gamma-delta T cells from blood. This TCR was recovered from a pool of human donors (malaria-infected and uninfected, not separated). The rearrangement links TRDV1 to TRDJ1, with TRDD3 identical over 11 bases. CDR3 nucleotide sequence: TGTGCTCTTGGGGAACTAAGTAACCGGCCTACCCTGGGGGATACTGACAAACCCATCTTT. Translation gives CALGELSNRPTLGDTDKPIF.